A single sample gave rise to the 7 T cell receptor beta chains below, sequenced in a study of blood T cell repertoires in COVID-19. Libraries were prepared by immunoSEQ multiplex PCR; TCRdb keeps only in-frame clonotypes and omits some of them. In the table there are over 150,000 clones, more than 85% of which are singletons. Sequencing was carried out using peripheral blood. The receptors shown here come from a man aged 35 to 55 with active or convalescent COVID-19.

This chain joins TRBV27 and TRBJ2-3, with 8 bases lining up with TRBD1. There are 17 residues in the CDR3. The V gene end was trimmed by 1 base and the J gene end by 0 bases; junction bases not matched to a gene: 6. The germline V gene has CDR1 MNHEY and CDR2 SMNVEV (reference sequence). The CDR3 sequence is CASSLLAGGPSTDTQYF. CDR3 coding DNA: TGTGCCAGCAGTTTATTGGCAGGGGGCCCTAGCACAGATACGCAGTATTTT.

Concerning this clone: This same CDR3 is encoded by further DNA sequences in the sample. CDR3 coding DNA: TGTGCCTGGAGTAGGCCGGGACAGGCTAATGAAAAACTGTTTTTT. Amino acids: CAWSRPGQANEKLFF. The V and J genes are TRBV30 and TRBJ1-4; TRBD1 agrees at 8 bases. Trimming at V came to 2 bases and at J to 3 bases, leaving 5 bases not matched to a gene. CDR3 length: 15 residues. The germline CDR1 and CDR2 sequences are GTSNPN and SVGIG (reference sequence). Supplemented by reference TRBV30 and TRBJ1-4, the full variable domain reads SQTIHQWPATLVQPVGSPLSLECTVEGTSNPNLYWYRQAAGRGLQLLFYSVGIGQISSEVPQNLSASRPQDRQFILSSKKLLLSDSGFYLCAWSRPGQANEKLFFGSGTQLSVL.

The chain is built from TRBV28 and TRBJ1-4, with no clear D. V lost 5 bases, J lost 3 bases, and 16 bases lay in between. The CDR3 loop spans 16 amino acids. Germline V gene sequence: CDR1 MDHEN, CDR2 SYDVKM. The CDR3, as DNA: TGTGCCAGCAGTCCTTTCGGATCGGGAGCTAATGAAAAACTGTTTTTT. It specifies CASSPFGSGANEKLFF.

The chain carries TRBV7-9 and TRBJ1-4; D might be TRBD1 (5 bases). Germline CDR1 and CDR2: SEHNR and FQNEAQ (reference sequence). V shed 5 bases and J shed 3 bases, with 10 bases lying between them. The CDR3 is 14 residues long. For the CDR3, the DNA is TGTGCCAGCAGCGCGGACAACTCTAATGAAAAACTGTTTTTT. It codes for CASSADNSNEKLFF. Full variable domain (outside the CDR3, taken from reference TRBV7-9 and TRBJ1-4): DTGVSQNPRHKITKRGQNVTFRCDPISEHNRLYWYRQTLGQGPEFLTYFQNEAQLEKSRLLSDRFSAERPKGSFSTLEIQRTEQGDSAMYLCASSADNSNEKLFFGSGTQLSVL.

This clone has at least ten counts. A read error may account for a junction end that differs from germline. This sequence joins TRBV15 and TRBJ1-2, with 10 bases matching TRBD1. The germline gives CDR1 LNHNV, CDR2 YYDKDF (reference sequence). The CDR3 is 15 amino acids. CDR3 nucleotides: TGTGCCACCAGCGGAGACAGGGGGCGCCCCTATGGCTACACCTTC. Its translation is CATSGDRGRPYGYTF.

This chain uses TRBV2 with TRBJ1-2; possible D gene TRBD1, 6 bases. The germline CDR1 and CDR2 sequences are SNHLY and FYNNEI. Trimming took 1 base from V and 8 from J, leaving 14 bases between them. The CDR3 is made up of 14 amino acids. CDR3 sequence: CASSEGRLTGGYTF. In DNA form, the CDR3 reads TGTGCCAGCAGTGAAGGCCGGCTAACAGGGGGCTACACCTTC.

The rearrangement joins TRBV4-3 to TRBJ2-1, with D possibly being TRBD1 (6 bases). Trimming left V 2 bases short and J 4 bases short, with 9 bases between. CDR3 length: 14 residues. Germline values: CDR1 LGHNA, CDR2 YSLEER. The CDR3 here is CASSQQGIYNEQFF. CDR3 nucleotides: TGCGCCAGCAGCCAACAGGGGATTTACAATGAGCAGTTCTTC.